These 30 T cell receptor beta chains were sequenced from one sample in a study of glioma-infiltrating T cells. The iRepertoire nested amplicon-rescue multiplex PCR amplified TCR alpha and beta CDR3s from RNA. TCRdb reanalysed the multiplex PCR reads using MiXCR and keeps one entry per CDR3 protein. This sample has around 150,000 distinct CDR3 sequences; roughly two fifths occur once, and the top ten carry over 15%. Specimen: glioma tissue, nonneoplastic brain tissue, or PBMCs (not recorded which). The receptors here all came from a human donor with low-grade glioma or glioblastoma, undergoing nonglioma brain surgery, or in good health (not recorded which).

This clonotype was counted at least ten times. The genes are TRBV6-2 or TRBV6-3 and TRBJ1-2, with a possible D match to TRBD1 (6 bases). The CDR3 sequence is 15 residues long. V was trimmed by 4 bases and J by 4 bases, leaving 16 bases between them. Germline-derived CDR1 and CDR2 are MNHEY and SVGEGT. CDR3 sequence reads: CASSSVDRRSYGYTF. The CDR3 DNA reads TGTGCCAGCAGTTCAGTAGACAGGAGATCCTATGGCTACACCTTC.

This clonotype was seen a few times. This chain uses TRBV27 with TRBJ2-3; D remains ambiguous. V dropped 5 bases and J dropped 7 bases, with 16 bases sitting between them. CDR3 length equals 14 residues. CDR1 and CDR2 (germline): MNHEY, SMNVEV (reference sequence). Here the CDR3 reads CASSSASAVYTQYF. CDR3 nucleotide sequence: TGTGCCAGCAGTAGTGCTTCGGCTGTATATACGCAGTATTTT.

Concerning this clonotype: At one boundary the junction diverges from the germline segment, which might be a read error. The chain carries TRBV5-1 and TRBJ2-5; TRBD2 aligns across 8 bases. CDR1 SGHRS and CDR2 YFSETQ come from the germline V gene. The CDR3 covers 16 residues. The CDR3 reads CASSLFAGGDQETQYF. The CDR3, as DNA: TGTGCCAGCAGCTTGTTTGCGGGAGGAGACCAAGAGACCCAGTACTTC.

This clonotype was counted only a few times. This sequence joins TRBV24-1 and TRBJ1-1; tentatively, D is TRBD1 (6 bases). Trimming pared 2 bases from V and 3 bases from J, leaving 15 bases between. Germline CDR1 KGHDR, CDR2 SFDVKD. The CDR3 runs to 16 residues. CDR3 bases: TGTGCCACCAGTGATTCATCTAGGGGGGGCCACACTGAAGCTTTCTTT. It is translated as CATSDSSRGGHTEAFF.

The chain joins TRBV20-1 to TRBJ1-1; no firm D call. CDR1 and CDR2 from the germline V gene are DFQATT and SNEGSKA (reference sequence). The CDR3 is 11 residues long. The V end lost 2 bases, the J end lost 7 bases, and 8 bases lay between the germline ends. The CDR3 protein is CSARSRGEAFF. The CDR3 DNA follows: TGCAGTGCTAGATCCCGCGGTGAAGCTTTCTTT.

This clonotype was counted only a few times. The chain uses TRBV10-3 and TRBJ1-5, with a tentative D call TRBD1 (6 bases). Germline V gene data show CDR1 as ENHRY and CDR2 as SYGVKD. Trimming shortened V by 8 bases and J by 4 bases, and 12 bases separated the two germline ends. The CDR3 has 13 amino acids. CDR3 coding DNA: TGTGCCATCGCTCGGGACAAAAATCAGCCCCAGCATTTT. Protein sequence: CAIARDKNQPQHF.

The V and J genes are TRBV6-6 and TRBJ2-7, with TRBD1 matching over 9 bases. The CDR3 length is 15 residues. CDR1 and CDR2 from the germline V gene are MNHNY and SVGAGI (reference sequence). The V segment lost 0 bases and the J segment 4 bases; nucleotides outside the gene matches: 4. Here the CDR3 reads CASSYSGTGMYEQYF. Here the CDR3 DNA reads TGTGCCAGCAGTTACTCTGGGACAGGGATGTACGAGCAGTACTTC.

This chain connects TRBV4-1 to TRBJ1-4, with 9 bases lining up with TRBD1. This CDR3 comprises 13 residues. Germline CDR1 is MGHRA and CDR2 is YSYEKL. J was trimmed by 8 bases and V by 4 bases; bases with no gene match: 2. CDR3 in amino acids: CASSPTGGEKLFF. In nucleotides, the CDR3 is TGCGCCAGCAGCCCGACAGGGGGAGAAAAACTGTTTTTT.

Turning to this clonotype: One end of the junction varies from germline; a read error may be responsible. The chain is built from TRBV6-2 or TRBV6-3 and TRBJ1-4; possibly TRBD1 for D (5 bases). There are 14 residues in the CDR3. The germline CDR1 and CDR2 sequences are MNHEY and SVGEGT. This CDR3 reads CAISAGTENEKLFF. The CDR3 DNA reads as TGTGCCATCAGTGCGGGGACCGAAAATGAAAAACTGTTTTTT.

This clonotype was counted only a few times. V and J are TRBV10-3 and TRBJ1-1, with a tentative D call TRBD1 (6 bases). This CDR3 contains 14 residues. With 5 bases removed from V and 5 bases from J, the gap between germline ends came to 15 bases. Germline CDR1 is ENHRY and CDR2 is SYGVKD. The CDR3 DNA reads TGTGCCATCAGTTCTGACAGGTCGGGGACTGAAGCTTTCTTT. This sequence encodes CAISSDRSGTEAFF.

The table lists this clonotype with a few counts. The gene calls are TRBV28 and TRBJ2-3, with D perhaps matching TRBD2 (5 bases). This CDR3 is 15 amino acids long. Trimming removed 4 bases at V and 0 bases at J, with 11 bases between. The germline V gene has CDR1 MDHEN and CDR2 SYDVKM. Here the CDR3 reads CASSSGWASTDTQYF. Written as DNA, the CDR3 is TGTGCCAGCAGTTCGGGATGGGCTAGCACAGATACGCAGTATTTT.

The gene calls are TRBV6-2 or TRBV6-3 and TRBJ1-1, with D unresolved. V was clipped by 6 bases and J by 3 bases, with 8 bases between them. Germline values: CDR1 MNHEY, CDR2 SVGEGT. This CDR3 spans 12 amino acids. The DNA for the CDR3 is TGTGCCAGCAGAAGCACCGACACTGAAGCTTTCTTT. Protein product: CASRSTDTEAFF.

In DNA form, the CDR3 reads TGTGCCAGCAGTTTGCTCGACGGAAGGGATCAGCCCCAGCATTTT. Translation: CASSLLDGRDQPQHF. The chain employs TRBV28 and TRBJ1-5; D is undetermined. V was trimmed by 3 bases and J by 5 bases, leaving 14 bases between them. The CDR3 covers 15 residues. Germline V CDR1 and CDR2: MDHEN, SYDVKM.

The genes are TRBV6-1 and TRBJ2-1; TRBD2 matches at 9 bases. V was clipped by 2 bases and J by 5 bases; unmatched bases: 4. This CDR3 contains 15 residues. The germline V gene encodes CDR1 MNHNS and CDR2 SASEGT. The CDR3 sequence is CASSETSGYDNEQFF. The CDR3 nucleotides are TGTGCCAGCAGTGAAACTAGCGGGTACGACAATGAGCAGTTCTTC.

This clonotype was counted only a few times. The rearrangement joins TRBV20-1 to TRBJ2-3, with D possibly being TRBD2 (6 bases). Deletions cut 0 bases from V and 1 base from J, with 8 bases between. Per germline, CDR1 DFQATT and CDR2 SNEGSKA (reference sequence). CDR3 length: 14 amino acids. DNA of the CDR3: TGCAGTGCTAGAGACAGGAGGGGCACAGATACGCAGTATTTT. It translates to CSARDRRGTDTQYF.

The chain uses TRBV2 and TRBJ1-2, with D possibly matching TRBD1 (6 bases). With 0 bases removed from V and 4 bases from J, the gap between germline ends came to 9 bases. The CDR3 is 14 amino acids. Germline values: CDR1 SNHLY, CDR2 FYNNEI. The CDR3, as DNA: TGTGCCAGCAGTGAAGCGGGGGGGCTCTATGGCTACACCTTC. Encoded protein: CASSEAGGLYGYTF. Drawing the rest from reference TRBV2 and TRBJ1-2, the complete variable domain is EPEVTQTPSHQVTQMGQEVILRCVPISNHLYFYWYRQILGQKVEFLVSFYNNEISEKSEIFDDQFSVERPDGSNFTLKIRSTKLEDSAMYFCASSEAGGLYGYTFGSGTRLTVV.

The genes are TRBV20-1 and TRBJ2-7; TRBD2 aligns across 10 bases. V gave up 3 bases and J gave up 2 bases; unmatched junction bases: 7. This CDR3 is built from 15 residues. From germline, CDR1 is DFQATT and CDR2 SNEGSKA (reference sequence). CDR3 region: CSARTTSGSPYEQYF. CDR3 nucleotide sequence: TGCAGTGCTAGGACGACTAGCGGGTCCCCCTACGAGCAGTACTTC.

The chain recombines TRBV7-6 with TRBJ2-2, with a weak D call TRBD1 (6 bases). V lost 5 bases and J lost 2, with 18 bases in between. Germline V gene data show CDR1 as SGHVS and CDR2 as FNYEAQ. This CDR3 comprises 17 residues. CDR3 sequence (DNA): TGTGCCAGCAGCGCCCGCCCGGGACAAACTAACACCGGGGAGCTGTTTTTT. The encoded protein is CASSARPGQTNTGELFF.

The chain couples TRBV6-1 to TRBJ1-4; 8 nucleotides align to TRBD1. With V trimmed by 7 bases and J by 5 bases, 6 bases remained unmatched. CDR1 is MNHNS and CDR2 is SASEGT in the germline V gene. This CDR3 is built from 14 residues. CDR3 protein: CASNFRTGNEKLFF. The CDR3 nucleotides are TGTGCCAGCAATTTTCGGACAGGGAATGAAAAACTGTTTTTT.

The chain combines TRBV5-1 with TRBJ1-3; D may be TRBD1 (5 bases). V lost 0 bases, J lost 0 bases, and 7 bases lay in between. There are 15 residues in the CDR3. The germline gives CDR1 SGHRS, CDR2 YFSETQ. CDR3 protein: CASSLGQTSGNTIYF. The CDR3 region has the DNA TGCGCCAGCAGCTTGGGACAGACCTCTGGAAACACCATATATTTT.

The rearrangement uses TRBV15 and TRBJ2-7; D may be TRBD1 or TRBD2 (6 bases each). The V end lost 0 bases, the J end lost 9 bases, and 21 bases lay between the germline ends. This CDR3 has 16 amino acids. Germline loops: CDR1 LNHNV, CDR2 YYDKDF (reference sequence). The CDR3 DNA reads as TGTGCCACCAGCAGAGACCCGGTGGAGGGGGGCGAACGGCAGTACTTC. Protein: CATSRDPVEGGERQYF.

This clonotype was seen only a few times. The CDR3 DNA sequence: TGTGCCACCAGTGATATCCAGAGCAACACAGATACGCAGTATTTT. Translation: CATSDIQSNTDTQYF. The J gene is TRBJ2-3, the V gene TRBV24-1; D is ambiguous. Germline CDR1 and CDR2: KGHDR and SFDVKD. V was clipped by 3 bases and J by 2 bases, with 11 bases between them. The CDR3 has 15 residues.

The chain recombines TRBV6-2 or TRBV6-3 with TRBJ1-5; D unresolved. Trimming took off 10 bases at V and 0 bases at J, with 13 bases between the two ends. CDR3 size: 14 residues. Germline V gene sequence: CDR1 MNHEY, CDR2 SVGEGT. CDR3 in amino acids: CATATFYSNQPQHF. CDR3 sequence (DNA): TGTGCCACCGCCACTTTTTATAGCAATCAGCCCCAGCATTTT.

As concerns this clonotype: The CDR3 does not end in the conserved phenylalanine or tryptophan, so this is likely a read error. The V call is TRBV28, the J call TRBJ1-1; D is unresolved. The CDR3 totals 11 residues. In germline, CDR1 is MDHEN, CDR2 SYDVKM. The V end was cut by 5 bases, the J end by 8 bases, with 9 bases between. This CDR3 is CASSGPSEAFS. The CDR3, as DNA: TGTGCCAGCAGTGGGCCTTCAGAAGCTTTCTCT.

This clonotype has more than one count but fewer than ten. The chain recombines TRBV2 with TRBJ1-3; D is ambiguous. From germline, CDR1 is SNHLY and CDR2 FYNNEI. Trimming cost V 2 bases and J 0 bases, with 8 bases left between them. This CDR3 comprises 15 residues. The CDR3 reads CASSEMRSSGNTIYF. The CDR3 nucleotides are TGTGCCAGCAGTGAAATGCGCTCCTCTGGAAACACCATATATTTT.

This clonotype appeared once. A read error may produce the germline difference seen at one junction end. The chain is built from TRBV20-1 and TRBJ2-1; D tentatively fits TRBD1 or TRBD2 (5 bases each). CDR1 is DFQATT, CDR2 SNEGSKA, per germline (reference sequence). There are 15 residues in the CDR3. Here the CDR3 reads CSAYSGARSYNEEFF. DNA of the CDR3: TGCAGTGCTTATTCCGGGGCTCGCTCCTACAATGAGGAGTTCTTC.

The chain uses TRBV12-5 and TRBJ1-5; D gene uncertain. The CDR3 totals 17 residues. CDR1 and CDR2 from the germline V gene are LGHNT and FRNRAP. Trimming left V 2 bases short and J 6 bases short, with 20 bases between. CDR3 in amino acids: CASGLPMGGLEGQPQHF. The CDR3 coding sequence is TGTGCTAGTGGTTTGCCTATGGGAGGCCTCGAGGGTCAGCCCCAGCATTTT.

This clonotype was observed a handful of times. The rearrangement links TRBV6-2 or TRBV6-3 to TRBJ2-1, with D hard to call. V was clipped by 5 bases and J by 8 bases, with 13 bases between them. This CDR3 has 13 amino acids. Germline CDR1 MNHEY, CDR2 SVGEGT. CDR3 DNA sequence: TGTGCCAGCAGTAAATCCGGAAGGGATGAGCAGTTCTTC. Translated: CASSKSGRDEQFF.

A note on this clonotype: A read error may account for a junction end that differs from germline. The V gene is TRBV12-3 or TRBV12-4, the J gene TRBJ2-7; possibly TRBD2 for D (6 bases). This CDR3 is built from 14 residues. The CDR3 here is CASSPGEKGSARFF. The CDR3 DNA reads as TGTGCCAGCAGTCCGGGAGAGAAGGGGTCTGCTCGGTTCTTC.

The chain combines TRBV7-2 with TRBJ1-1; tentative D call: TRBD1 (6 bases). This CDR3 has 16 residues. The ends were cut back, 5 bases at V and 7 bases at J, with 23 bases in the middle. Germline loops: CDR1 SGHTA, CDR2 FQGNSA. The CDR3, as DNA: TGTGCCAGCAGCCAGGGACACTCGGGGCGAAGTCTTGAAGCTTTCTTT. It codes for CASSQGHSGRSLEAFF.